These T cell receptor beta chains were read from a single sample in a study of PD-1 blockade in classical Hodgkin lymphoma. TCRdb keeps only in-frame clones here, not all; method: immunoSEQ multiplex PCR. The sample includes over 85,000 clones, 90% of them seen just once. The material was peripheral blood mononuclear cells (PBMCs), obtained before the fourth cycle of nivolumab. The receptor source for this set is a human donor with classical Hodgkin lymphoma. Both conserved end residues are part of each CDR3. A D gene is named only where the DNA matches it firmly. A row's size may be missing; if present it is once, few, many or a size class.

D,J,V,size,CDR3,DNA
TRBD1,TRBJ1-2,TRBV30,-,CAWTGGQISYTF,TGTGCCTGGACAGGGGGACAGATTAGCTACACCTTC
TRBD2,TRBJ2-1,TRBV5-1,-,CASSFSPTGGVYNEQFF,TGCGCCAGCAGCTTCTCCCCTACGGGGGGAGTCTACAATGAGCAGTTCTTC
-,TRBJ1-1,TRBV29-1,once,CSVVPGRGNTEAFF,TGCAGCGTCGTACCGGGACGGGGGAACACTGAAGCTTTCTTT
TRBD2,TRBJ2-1,TRBV6-1,once,CASPFPGLESNEQFF,TGTGCCAGCCCCTTCCCGGGACTAGAGTCCAATGAGCAGTTCTTC
-,TRBJ1-5,TRBV27,-,CACRGPGGNQPQHF,TGTGCCTGCCGGGGTCCCGGAGGCAATCAGCCCCAGCATTTT
-,TRBJ1-1,TRBV19,once,CASSSVPGGGTEAFF,TGTGCCAGTAGTAGCGTCCCCGGGGGTGGGACTGAAGCTTTCTTT
-,TRBJ2-3,TRBV5-8,-,CASSLGAAGTDTQYF,TGTGCCAGCAGCTTGGGGGCCGCGGGCACAGATACGCAGTATTTT
-,TRBJ1-5,TRBV11-2,-,CASSLVVGQPQHF,TGTGCCAGCAGCTTAGTGGTGGGTCAGCCCCAGCATTTT
-,TRBJ2-3,TRBV4-3,-,CASSQRETSHTDTQYF,TGCGCCAGCAGCCAAAGGGAAACTAGCCACACAGATACGCAGTATTTT
-,TRBJ2-7,TRBV11-2,-,CASSVRGAEGNYEQYF,TGTGCCAGCAGCGTTAGGGGTGCAGAGGGGAACTACGAGCAGTACTTC
-,TRBJ1-1,TRBV9,-,CASSRKTGENTEAFF,TGTGCCAGCAGCCGGAAGACAGGAGAGAACACTGAAGCTTTCTTT
-,TRBJ1-1,TRBV2,-,CASREGQGHGNTEAFF,TGTGCCAGCAGAGAAGGGCAAGGGCATGGGAACACTGAAGCTTTCTTT
TRBD1,TRBJ2-7,TRBV28,-,CASRPGTGDYEQYF,TGTGCCAGCAGGCCCGGGACAGGGGACTACGAGCAGTACTTC
TRBD2,TRBJ2-1,TRBV29-1,-,CSVIASGGLSSWVEQFF,TGCAGCGTTATTGCTAGCGGGGGCCTTAGCTCGTGGGTGGAGCAGTTCTTC